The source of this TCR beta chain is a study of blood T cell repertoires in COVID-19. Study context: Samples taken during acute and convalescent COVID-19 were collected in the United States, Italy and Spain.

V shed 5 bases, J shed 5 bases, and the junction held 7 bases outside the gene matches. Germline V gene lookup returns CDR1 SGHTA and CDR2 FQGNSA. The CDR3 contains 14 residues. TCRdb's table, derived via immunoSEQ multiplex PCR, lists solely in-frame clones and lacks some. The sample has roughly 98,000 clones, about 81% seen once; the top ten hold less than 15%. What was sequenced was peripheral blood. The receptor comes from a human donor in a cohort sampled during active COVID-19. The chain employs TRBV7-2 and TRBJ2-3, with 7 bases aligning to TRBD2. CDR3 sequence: CASSPSGGEDTQYF. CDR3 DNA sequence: TGTGCCAGCAGCCCTAGCGGAGGTGAAGATACGCAGTATTTT.